A single sample is the source of the 21 T cell receptor beta chains below, sequenced in a study of naive and memory T cell subsets. Both TRBC1 and TRBC2 were covered by a beta constant-region primer of two equimolar oligonucleotides. TCRdb called the UMI-ligation and nested PCR reads again in MiXCR, with one record for every CDR3 protein. The sample yields tens of thousands of distinct CDR3 sequences, approximately 12% seen once. Sequencing was performed on effector memory CD4+ T cells from blood. Described subset: effector memory, CD45RA- CD27-. Receptors originate from a human donor in good health.

A few counts support this clonotype. The chain couples TRBV7-9 to TRBJ2-2; 8 nucleotides agree with TRBD1. The germline V gene encodes CDR1 SEHNR and CDR2 FQNEAQ (reference sequence). There are 18 residues in the CDR3. The V gene end was trimmed by 2 bases and the J gene end by 4 bases; junction bases not matched to a gene: 12. The CDR3 here is CASSLFSGGAGGTGELFF. CDR3 bases: TGTGCCAGCAGCTTATTCTCAGGGGGCGCAGGCGGCACCGGGGAGCTGTTTTTT.

This clonotype was counted between two and nine times. In DNA, the CDR3 is TGTGCCAGTATGACTAGCGGGGACTCCTACGAGCAGTACTTC. Its protein product is CASMTSGDSYEQYF. The gene calls are TRBV7-9 and TRBJ2-7; 11 bases agree with TRBD2. The CDR3 length is 14 residues. The J segment lost 0 bases and the V segment lost 9 bases, leaving 4 bases of the junction unmatched. Germline CDR1 reads SEHNR; CDR2 reads FQNEAQ (reference sequence).

This clonotype was recorded many times. The chain employs TRBV27 and TRBJ1-1; TRBD1 might be the D (6 bases). The CDR3 is 13 residues long. Germline V lookup: CDR1 MNHEY, CDR2 SMNVEV (reference sequence). V lost 5 bases and J lost 4, with 11 bases in between. CDR3: CASSLQGLTEAFF. CDR3 bases: TGTGCCAGCAGTCTACAGGGACTCACTGAAGCTTTCTTT.

The chain is built from TRBV20-1 and TRBJ2-3, with 8 positions matching TRBD2. Germline CDR1 is DFQATT and CDR2 is SNEGSKA (reference sequence). The CDR3 contains 16 residues. V dropped 0 bases and J dropped 4; count of bases not matched to a gene: 9. The CDR3 region has the DNA TGCAGTGCTAGAGACGGCCCTAGCGGGTACTCAGATACGCAGTATTTT. Translation: CSARDGPSGYSDTQYF.

This clonotype was counted many times. This rearrangement joins TRBV20-1 to TRBJ1-1, with TRBD1 matching 7 bases. The CDR3 sequence is 13 residues long. The V gene end was trimmed by 6 bases and the J gene end by 3 bases; junction bases not matched to a gene: 7. The germline CDR1 and CDR2 sequences are DFQATT and SNEGSKA (reference sequence). The CDR3 reads CSAPSQGDTEAFF. The CDR3 nucleotides read TGCAGTGCCCCTAGCCAGGGGGACACTGAAGCTTTCTTT.

In this sample, this clonotype turned up many times. This chain uses TRBV5-5 with TRBJ2-1; 11 nucleotides align to TRBD2. V was pared by 4 bases and J by 9 bases, with 15 bases of the junction left unmatched. Germline V lookup: CDR1 SGHKS, CDR2 YYEKEE (reference sequence). The CDR3 loop spans 17 amino acids. The CDR3 coding sequence is TGTGCCAGCAGCGCCGGACTAGCGGGTTCCTCGACGAGTGAGCAGTTCTTC. Amino acid sequence: CASSAGLAGSSTSEQFF.

This clonotype was picked up many times. The rearrangement links TRBV28 to TRBJ2-2, with 12 bases matching TRBD2. The V segment lost 7 bases and the J segment 9 bases; nucleotides outside the gene matches: 21. This CDR3 contains 19 residues. Per the germline V gene, CDR1 is MDHEN and CDR2 is SYDVKM. The CDR3 reads CASTGRPTLTSGRLRELFF. Written as DNA, the CDR3 is TGTGCCAGCACTGGGCGGCCGACGCTAACTAGCGGGAGGCTTAGGGAGCTGTTTTTT.

The chain uses TRBV4-1 and TRBJ2-1; 12 bases match TRBD2. This CDR3 contains 19 residues. V lost 6 bases and J lost 4; bases outside the gene matches: 16. Germline CDR1 MGHRA, CDR2 YSYEKL. CDR3 DNA sequence: TGCGCCAGCAGAAAAGACGTGGGGGCTAGCGGGAGGGCATACAATGAGCAGTTCTTC. This sequence encodes CASRKDVGASGRAYNEQFF.

This clonotype came up many times. The chain carries TRBV20-1 and TRBJ2-3; no firm D call. V gave up 7 bases and J gave up 1 base, with 12 bases separating them. CDR1 and CDR2 (germline): DFQATT, SNEGSKA (reference sequence). The CDR3 spans 13 residues. This chain's CDR3 is CSGTLLGTDTQYF. CDR3 nucleotides: TGCAGTGGCACGCTTCTAGGCACAGATACGCAGTATTTT.

In its sample, this clonotype was seen a few times. The chain carries TRBV5-1 and TRBJ1-1; unclear D gene. With 3 bases removed from V and 3 bases from J, the gap between germline ends came to 9 bases. The CDR3 sequence is 13 residues long. Per the germline V gene, CDR1 is SGHRS and CDR2 is YFSETQ. CDR3 DNA sequence: TGCGCCAGCAGCTGGCGGACGGACACTGAAGCTTTCTTT. Amino acid sequence: CASSWRTDTEAFF.

This clonotype was seen at least ten times. This chain connects TRBV6-1 to TRBJ2-1; TRBD2 might be the D (6 bases). CDR3 length: 15 amino acids. In germline, CDR1 is MNHNS, CDR2 SASEGT. V gave up 7 bases and J gave up 0 bases, with 13 bases separating them. CDR3: CASIAAKSSYNEQFF. In nucleotides, the CDR3 is TGTGCCAGCATAGCGGCAAAGAGCTCCTACAATGAGCAGTTCTTC.

J is TRBJ2-7 and V is TRBV5-1; 9 positions agree with TRBD1. V lost 4 bases, J lost 3 bases, and 8 bases stayed unmatched. The germline gives CDR1 SGHRS, CDR2 YFSETQ. CDR3 length: 15 residues. CDR3 protein: CASSPRGTGLYEQYF. DNA for the CDR3: TGCGCCAGCAGCCCACGGGGGACAGGGCTCTACGAGCAGTACTTC.

A few counts support this clonotype. The rearrangement joins TRBV28 to TRBJ2-5, with D perhaps TRBD1 (6 bases). The germline gives CDR1 MDHEN, CDR2 SYDVKM. The V gene lost 4 bases and the J gene lost 13 bases, with 28 bases spanning the gap. This CDR3 has 16 amino acids. In nucleotides, the CDR3 is TGTGCCAGCAGTTCCACAGGGTTTCCAAACCTTCACGCTCCGTACTTC. It translates to CASSSTGFPNLHAPYF.

This rearrangement joins TRBV7-3 to TRBJ2-1; 9 bases are shared with TRBD2. CDR1 is SGHTA and CDR2 is FQGTGA in the germline V gene. With 1 base clipped from V and 6 bases from J, the junction kept 13 bases outside the gene matches. The CDR3 length is 18 residues. The CDR3 coding sequence is TGTGCCAGCAGCTTAAGGGGCGGGAGGGCCGCTAATGGCAATGAGCAGTTCTTC. This codes for CASSLRGGRAANGNEQFF.

Many counts were recorded for this clonotype. The chain is built from TRBV30 and TRBJ2-1; TRBD2 is a possible D gene (5 bases). CDR3 length: 15 amino acids. In germline, CDR1 is GTSNPN, CDR2 SVGIG (reference sequence). Trimming removed 1 base from V and 1 base from J, with 11 bases in between. The DNA for the CDR3 is TGTGCCTGGAGTGGGGAGTCGAGGTCCTACAATGAGCAGTTCTTC. Translation gives CAWSGESRSYNEQFF.

The chain combines TRBV18 with TRBJ1-2; D unclear. V gave up 4 bases and J gave up 2 bases, with 17 bases separating them. Germline CDR1 and CDR2: KGHSH and LQKENI. The CDR3 spans 16 residues. CDR3 DNA: TGTGCCAGCTCACTCAAAAACACCGGACCGAACTATGGCTACACCTTC. This gives the protein CASSLKNTGPNYGYTF.

J is TRBJ1-5 and V is TRBV6-2 or TRBV6-3; D is unresolved. Per germline, CDR1 MNHEY and CDR2 SVGEGT. This CDR3 has 15 amino acids. The ends were cut back, 6 bases at V and 2 bases at J, with 14 bases in the middle. DNA for the CDR3: TGTGCCAGCAGGAAGAGGGAATTTGGCAATCAGCCCCAGCATTTT. Translating it yields CASRKREFGNQPQHF.

The V and J genes are TRBV7-2 and TRBJ2-3, with a possible D match to TRBD1 (6 bases). The V gene's germline CDR1 is SGHTA and CDR2 FQGNSA. The CDR3 contains 16 residues. The germline V and J ends were trimmed by 5 bases and 3 bases, with 18 bases remaining between them. Here the CDR3 reads CASSPLHTGSTDTQYF. As DNA, the CDR3 is TGTGCCAGCAGCCCGCTGCACACAGGGAGTACAGATACGCAGTATTTT.

The gene calls are TRBV6-5 and TRBJ1-5; tentatively, D is TRBD1 (6 bases). Germline lookup yields CDR1 MNHEY and CDR2 SVGAGI. V was cut by 6 bases and J by 5 bases, with 20 bases left in between. The CDR3 consists of 16 residues. The CDR3 here is CASSNTGGYTDQPQHF. CDR3 bases: TGTGCCAGCAGCAACACCGGGGGCTATACGGATCAGCCCCAGCATTTT.

This clonotype showed up many times. V gene TRBV24-1 combines with J gene TRBJ1-5, with D tentatively TRBD1 (5 bases). V shed 4 bases and J shed 4 bases, with 7 bases lying between them. CDR3 size: 13 residues. Germline CDR1 is KGHDR and CDR2 is SFDVKD. Here the CDR3 DNA reads TGTGCCACCAGTGACAGGGAGAATCAGCCCCAGCATTTT. Amino acids: CATSDRENQPQHF.

Ten or more counts support this clonotype. J is TRBJ2-7 and V is TRBV3-1; D might be TRBD2 (5 bases). The CDR3 length is 14 residues. V was clipped by 8 bases and J by 3 bases, with 17 bases between them. CDR1 and CDR2 from the germline V gene are LGHDT and YNNKEL (reference sequence). CDR3 amino acids: CASEGANGGYEQYF. CDR3 in DNA: TGTGCCAGCGAGGGAGCAAATGGAGGCTACGAGCAGTACTTC.